This TCR beta chain was obtained from a study of shared clonotypes between healthy human individuals. General observations from the study: Depth was large, yet rarefaction showed that sorted-subset sequencing was incomplete.

Sorted-subset replicate PCR reactions were performed with about 210 ng DNA, corresponding to roughly 31,000 T cell genomes. Sequenced by immunoSEQ multiplex PCR; TCRdb stores in-frame clones only, minus some. The sample lists about 1,800,000 clones; approximately 94% were seen once. Naive CD8 cells lacked CD45RO, underwent positive selection for CCR7 and left out terminally differentiated effector memory CD45RA+ cells. The donors were all Caucasian adults (living in Nashville, Tennessee). With respect to this clone: Its antigen remains unknown. This CDR3 is also generated by other DNA sequences in the sample.

Sequencing was carried out using naive CD8+ T cells sorted from blood. The sequence was obtained from a man younger than 30 in good health.

This CDR3 is CASSFSYQETQYF. Here the CDR3 DNA reads TGTGCCAGCAGTTTCTCGTACCAAGAGACCCAGTACTTC. The rearrangement links TRBV27 to TRBJ2-5; D not certain. The CDR3 has 13 residues. Germline CDR1 is MNHEY and CDR2 is SMNVEV (reference sequence). Trimming shortened V by 3 bases and J by 0 bases, and 5 bases separated the two germline ends.